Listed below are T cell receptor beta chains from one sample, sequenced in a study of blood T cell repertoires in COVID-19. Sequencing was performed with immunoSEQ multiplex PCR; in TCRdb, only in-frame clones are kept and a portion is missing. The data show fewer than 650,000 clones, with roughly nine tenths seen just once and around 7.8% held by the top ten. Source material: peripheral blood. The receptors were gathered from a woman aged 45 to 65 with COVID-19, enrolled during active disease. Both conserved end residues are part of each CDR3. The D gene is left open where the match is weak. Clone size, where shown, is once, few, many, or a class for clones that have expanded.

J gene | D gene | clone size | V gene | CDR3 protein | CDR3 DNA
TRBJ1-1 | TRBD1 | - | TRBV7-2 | CASSPGRQGGNTEAFF | TGTGCCAGCAGCCCAGGAAGACAGGGGGGGAACACTGAAGCTTTCTTT
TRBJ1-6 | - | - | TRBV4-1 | CASSQARLRSPLHF | TGCGCCAGCAGCCAAGCCCGGCTGAGGTCACCCCTCCACTTT
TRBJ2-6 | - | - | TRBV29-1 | CSVESGTGANVLTF | TGCAGCGTGGAGTCAGGGACTGGGGCCAACGTCCTGACTTTC
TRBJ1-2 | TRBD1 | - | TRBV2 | CASSETGGGSYGYTF | TGTGCCAGCAGTGAGACAGGGGGAGGAAGCTATGGCTACACCTTC
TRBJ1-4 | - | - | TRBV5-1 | CASSKQGMGEKLFF | TGCGCCAGCAGTAAACAGGGAATGGGTGAAAAACTGTTTTTT
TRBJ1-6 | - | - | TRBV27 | CASGQSPSYNSPLHF | TGTGCCAGCGGACAGAGCCCCTCCTATAATTCACCCCTCCACTTT
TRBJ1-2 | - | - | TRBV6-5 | CAPSYSIQAGAGGYTF | TGTGCCCCCAGTTACTCGATTCAGGCGGGGGCGGGGGGCTACACCTTC
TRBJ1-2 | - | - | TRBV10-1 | CASSEHGNYGYTF | TGCGCCAGCAGTGAACACGGGAACTATGGCTACACCTTC
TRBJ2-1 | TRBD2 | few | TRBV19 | CASSISGARMYEQFF | TGTGCCAGTAGTATAAGCGGGGCCCGTATGTATGAGCAGTTCTTC
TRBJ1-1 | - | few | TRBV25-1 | CASKGGPGTEAFF | TGTGCCAGCAAAGGGGGACCCGGCACTGAAGCTTTCTTT